This T cell receptor beta chain was recorded in a study of identical twins. The V gene's germline CDR1 is SGDLS and CDR2 YYNGEE. Trimming took 0 bases from V and 8 from J, leaving 11 bases between them. The CDR3 contains 13 residues. Via MiXCR, TCRdb re-called the 5' RACE reads, giving one row per CDR3 protein. The table has over 600,000 distinct CDR3 sequences, around 21% seen once. This sample also appeared in a second study, on T cells expressing NK-cell markers.

This TCR was sampled from a woman under 30 in good health. Sequencing was performed on PBMCs. The chain is built from TRBV9 and TRBJ1-1; D not resolved. The CDR3 protein is CASSVDLKREAFF. The CDR3 bases are TGTGCCAGCAGCGTAGACTTGAAAAGAGAAGCTTTCTTT. The whole variable domain, filled in from reference TRBV9 and TRBJ1-1, reads DSGVTQTPKHLITATGQRVTLRCSPRSGDLSVYWYQQSLDQGLQFLIQYYNGEERAKGNILERFSAQQFPDLHSELNLSSLELGDSALYFCASSVDLKREAFFGQGTRLTVV.